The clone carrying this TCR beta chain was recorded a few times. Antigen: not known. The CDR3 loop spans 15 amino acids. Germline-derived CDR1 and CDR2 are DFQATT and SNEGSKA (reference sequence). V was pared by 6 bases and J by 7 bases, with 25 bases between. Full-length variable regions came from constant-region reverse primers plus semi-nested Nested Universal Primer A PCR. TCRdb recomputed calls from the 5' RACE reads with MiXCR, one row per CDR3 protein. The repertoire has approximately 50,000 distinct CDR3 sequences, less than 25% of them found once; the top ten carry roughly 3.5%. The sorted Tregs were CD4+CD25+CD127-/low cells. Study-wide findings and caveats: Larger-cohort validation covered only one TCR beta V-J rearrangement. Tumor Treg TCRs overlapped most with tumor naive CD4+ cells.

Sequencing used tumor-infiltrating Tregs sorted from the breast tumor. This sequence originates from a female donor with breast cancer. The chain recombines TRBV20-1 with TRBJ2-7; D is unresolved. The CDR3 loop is CSAPSRDRPSREQYF. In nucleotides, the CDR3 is TGCAGTGCCCCATCCCGAGACCGACCGTCGAGGGAGCAGTACTTC.